The subject of this entry is one T cell receptor (beta chain). Data came from immunoSEQ multiplex PCR; TCRdb stores just in-frame clones and leaves some out. This sample carries about 84,000 clones, about 93% of them seen once, and the ten largest clones take about 0.45%. Autoimmune disease history or systemic immunosuppression excluded patients. Trimming took off 4 bases at V and 5 bases at J, with 12 bases between the two ends. This CDR3 spans 13 amino acids. CDR1 and CDR2 from the germline V gene are SGHTS and YDEGEE. This record comes from a study of OX40 agonist ivuxolimab in advanced cancers. At the level of the study: Earlier anti-PD-1, anti-PD-L1 or anti-CTLA-4 therapy was permitted; 35% to 50% had received some.

Specimen: CD4+ or CD8+ T cells sorted from blood, collected in a trial of the OX40 agonist ivuxolimab. This chain links TRBV5-8 with TRBJ2-5; D remains unclear. This receptor was identified in an adult with an advanced solid tumor such as melanoma, head and neck, liver or kidney cancer. The CDR3: CASSGRVGETQYF. The CDR3 DNA follows: TGTGCCAGCAGCGGACGGGTCGGTGAGACCCAGTACTTC.